The 26 T cell receptor beta chains listed next were all sequenced from one sample in a study of human T cells and chemical hapten exposure. Time point denoted: healthy volunteer bleed at 2 weeks. It was from unfractionated whole blood that total RNA was extracted. In TCRdb, the RACE reads were re-called with MiXCR into one record per CDR3 protein. Seen here are tens of thousands of distinct CDR3 sequences, about 7.7% observed once, and the top ten hold 9.9%. Sample: whole blood. The origin of the receptors is a human donor in good health. Some clones in this sample may be carry-over from other donors' samples.

This clonotype was detected ten times or more. The chain has TRBV20-1 and TRBJ2-7; possible D gene TRBD1, 5 bases. The V gene lost 3 bases and the J gene lost 5 bases, with 8 bases spanning the gap. The CDR3 consists of 11 residues. CDR1 and CDR2 (germline): DFQATT, SNEGSKA (reference sequence). The CDR3 DNA is TGCAGTGCTAGTAAAGGGGACGAGCAGTACTTC. Its protein is CSASKGDEQYF.

This clonotype was detected ten times or more. V gene TRBV20-1 combines with J gene TRBJ2-1, with 8 bases lining up with TRBD2. Germline V gene data show CDR1 as DFQATT and CDR2 as SNEGSKA (reference sequence). The CDR3 runs 17 residues. The trim removed 0 bases at V and 6 bases at J, leaving 13 bases unmatched. The CDR3 protein is CSARDGAGGTFGNEQFF. In DNA form, the CDR3 reads TGCAGTGCTAGAGATGGGGCGGGAGGAACGTTTGGCAATGAGCAGTTCTTC.

Regarding this clonotype: A read error is possible here, since a much larger clone lies one base away. The chain joins TRBV13 to TRBJ2-1; TRBD2 might be the D (6 bases). The CDR3 loop spans 17 amino acids. Looked up from germline, CDR1 is PRHDT and CDR2 is FYEKMQ (reference sequence). V gave up 5 bases and J gave up 0 bases, with 17 bases separating them. The CDR3 spells CASSQLGLLSSYNEQFF. The CDR3 nucleotides are TGTGCCAGCAGCCAACTGGGACTGTTGAGCTCCTACAATGAGCAGTTCTTC.

This clonotype was counted between two and nine times. CDR3 in amino acids: CASTTPRSSYNSPLHF. The CDR3 DNA follows: TGTGCCAGCACAACCCCCCGGAGCTCCTATAATTCACCCCTCCACTTT. The chain is built from TRBV28 and TRBJ1-6, with D uncertain. The germline V gene encodes CDR1 MDHEN and CDR2 SYDVKM. The germline V and J ends were trimmed by 7 bases and 0 bases, with 13 bases remaining between them. The CDR3 contains 16 residues. The full variable domain, rest sourced from reference TRBV28 and TRBJ1-6, is DVKVTQSSRYLVKRTGEKVFLECVQDMDHENMFWYRQDPGLGLRLIYFSYDVKMKEKGDIPEGYSVSREKKERFSLILESASTNQTSMYLCASTTPRSSYNSPLHFGNGTRLTVT.

The chain couples TRBV5-6 to TRBJ2-3, with 9 bases lining up with TRBD1. CDR1 is SGHDT and CDR2 is YYEEEE in the germline V gene. Germline trimming cut 1 base from V and 4 bases from J; bases unmatched to any gene: 7. CDR3 size: 16 residues. The CDR3, as DNA: TGTGCCAGCAGCTTGAAAGACAGGGGGAGCGCAGATACGCAGTATTTT. This sequence encodes CASSLKDRGSADTQYF.

This clonotype was observed many times. The gene calls are TRBV28 and TRBJ2-2; D may be TRBD1 (5 bases). This CDR3 is 15 amino acids long. The V and J ends lost 3 bases and 2 bases respectively, with 10 bases between them. Per germline, CDR1 MDHEN and CDR2 SYDVKM. CDR3 nucleotide sequence: TGTGCCAGCAGTTTTGGGCAGGGAAACACCGGGGAGCTGTTTTTT. It codes for CASSFGQGNTGELFF.

The sample holds a few counts of this clonotype. The chain combines TRBV7-9 with TRBJ1-6; 8 bases are a match to TRBD1. V shed 5 bases and J 0 bases; nucleotides not matched to a gene: 6. Per germline, CDR1 SEHNR and CDR2 FQNEAQ (reference sequence). The CDR3 extends over 17 amino acids. CDR3 protein: CASSANRGSSYNSPLHF. In DNA, the CDR3 is TGTGCCAGCAGCGCGAACAGGGGGAGCTCCTATAATTCACCCCTCCACTTT.

At least ten counts were recorded for this clonotype. The V call is TRBV29-1, the J call TRBJ1-5; D remains unclear. Trimming stripped 4 bases from V and 3 bases from J, with 10 bases between. The CDR3 consists of 13 residues. CDR1 is SQVTM, CDR2 ANQGSEA, per germline. The chain's CDR3 is CSVAGGVNQPQHF. For the CDR3, the DNA is TGCAGCGTTGCTGGCGGAGTCAATCAGCCCCAGCATTTT. Full variable domain (outside the CDR3, taken from reference TRBV29-1 and TRBJ1-5): SAVISQKPSRDICQRGTSLTIQCQVDSQVTMMFWYRQQPGQSLTLIATANQGSEATYESGFVIDKFPISRPNLTFSTLTVSNMSPEDSSIYLCSVAGGVNQPQHFGDGTRLSIL.

This clonotype was counted at least ten times. The J gene is TRBJ2-3, the V gene TRBV10-2; either TRBD1 or TRBD2 may fit D (5 bases each). This CDR3 has 15 amino acids. The ends were cut back, 6 bases at V and 0 bases at J, with 13 bases in the middle. Germline loops: CDR1 WSHSY, CDR2 SAAADI. For the CDR3, the DNA is TGCGCCAGCAGGGAACTCCGGGACAGCACAGATACGCAGTATTTT. It yields the protein CASRELRDSTDTQYF.

This clonotype appeared a few times. The chain couples TRBV27 to TRBJ2-7; D call uncertain. V was shortened by 3 bases and J by 4 bases, with 10 bases between the two germline ends. CDR1 is MNHEY, CDR2 SMNVEV, per germline (reference sequence). The CDR3 loop spans 13 amino acids. This chain's CDR3 is CASSLAREYEQYF. CDR3 in DNA: TGTGCCAGCAGTTTGGCCCGCGAGTACGAGCAGTACTTC.

The sample holds many counts of this clonotype. This chain joins TRBV5-1 and TRBJ2-1, with D possibly TRBD2 on 7 matching bases. V was pared by 3 bases and J by 7 bases, with 14 bases between. Germline V lookup: CDR1 SGHRS, CDR2 YFSETQ. CDR3 length: 14 residues. CDR3 sequence: CASSWGGDTNEQFF. For the CDR3, the DNA is TGCGCCAGCAGCTGGGGGGGGGACACTAATGAGCAGTTCTTC.

The sample holds many counts of this clonotype. This chain joins TRBV20-1 and TRBJ2-1, with 10 bases lining up with TRBD2. V shed 4 bases, J shed 6 bases, and the junction held 6 bases outside the gene matches. The germline CDR1 and CDR2 sequences are DFQATT and SNEGSKA (reference sequence). There are 14 residues in the CDR3. The CDR3 DNA sequence: TGCAGTGCTAACGAAGCGGGAGGGCCCAATGAGCAGTTCTTC. This translates into CSANEAGGPNEQFF.

A note on this clonotype: A clone one base away is much larger, so this may be a read error. The chain joins TRBV20-1 to TRBJ2-1, with 9 bases matching TRBD2. Germline V gives CDR1 DFQATT, CDR2 SNEGSKA (reference sequence). The CDR3 length is 16 residues. Trimming removed 0 bases from V and 10 bases from J; junction bases left unmatched: 13. DNA for the CDR3: TGCAGTGCTAGAGATCGAGGCGGGAGGGCCTGCTGGGAGCAGTTCTTC. Its protein is CSARDRGGRACWEQFF.

This clonotype was recorded at least ten times. V usage is TRBV7-9 and J usage is TRBJ2-5; D call uncertain. The V end lost 7 bases, the J end lost 2 bases, and 17 bases lay between the germline ends. Germline CDR1 SEHNR, CDR2 FQNEAQ (reference sequence). The CDR3 runs 15 residues. CDR3 protein: CASTSLLAEQETQYF. CDR3 in DNA: TGTGCCAGCACCTCATTGTTGGCGGAACAAGAGACCCAGTACTTC. The full variable domain, with the rest looked up from reference TRBV7-9 and TRBJ2-5, is DTGVSQNPRHKITKRGQNVTFRCDPISEHNRLYWYRQTLGQGPEFLTYFQNEAQLEKSRLLSDRFSAERPKGSFSTLEIQRTEQGDSAMYLCASTSLLAEQETQYFGPGTRLLVL.

This clonotype was counted between two and nine times. The rearrangement joins TRBV28 to TRBJ2-6, with 9 bases identical to TRBD1. Germline V gene lookup returns CDR1 MDHEN and CDR2 SYDVKM. The CDR3 contains 17 residues. V gave up 5 bases and J gave up 4 bases; unmatched junction bases: 9. CDR3 in amino acids: CASSPLGQGTGANVLTF. The CDR3, as DNA: TGTGCCAGCAGTCCCTTGGGACAGGGTACAGGGGCCAACGTCCTGACTTTC.

This clonotype was seen many times. The genes are TRBV12-3 or TRBV12-4 and TRBJ2-1; D may be TRBD2 (7 bases). V was cut by 4 bases and J by 6 bases, with 19 bases left in between. This CDR3 is built from 16 residues. The CDR3: CASSWAGARTSNEQFF. In DNA, the CDR3 is TGTGCCAGCAGTTGGGCGGGGGCAAGGACTAGCAATGAGCAGTTCTTC.

The chain employs TRBV6-5 and TRBJ1-2, with 7 nucleotides matching TRBD1. Germline CDR1 and CDR2: MNHEY and SVGAGI. V was pared by 4 bases and J by 4 bases, with 6 bases of the junction left unmatched. This CDR3 contains 14 residues. CDR3 coding DNA: TGTGCCAGCAGTTCCACAGGGGAGGTCTATGGCTACACCTTC. Translation: CASSSTGEVYGYTF.

This clonotype was detected many times. V usage is TRBV30 and J usage is TRBJ1-1; the match to TRBD1 covers 7 bases. This CDR3 is built from 14 residues. Germline trimming cut 0 bases from V and 5 bases from J; bases unmatched to any gene: 6. Germline V gene sequence: CDR1 GTSNPN, CDR2 SVGIG (reference sequence). The CDR3 DNA is TGTGCCTGGAGTGTACCAGGGGGGAGGACTGAAGCTTTCTTT. Translating it yields CAWSVPGGRTEAFF.

The chain employs TRBV7-2 and TRBJ2-1, with 11 bases identical to TRBD2. The CDR3 length is 16 residues. The germline gives CDR1 SGHTA, CDR2 FQGNSA. Losses at the gene ends were 4 bases for V and 2 bases for J; bases not matched to a gene: 4. The CDR3, as DNA: TGTGCCAGCAGCTGGGGTAGCGGGGGGGCCTACAATGAGCAGTTCTTC. As protein: CASSWGSGGAYNEQFF.

This clonotype has a handful of counts. This chain links TRBV24-1 with TRBJ1-2; TRBD1 might be the D (5 bases). Per germline, CDR1 KGHDR and CDR2 SFDVKD. The CDR3 extends over 13 amino acids. V dropped 5 bases and J dropped 7 bases, with 13 bases sitting between them. The CDR3 DNA reads as TGTGCCACCAGTGTCGGGGCTGGCGGTGGCTACACCTTC. It specifies CATSVGAGGGYTF.

The chain recombines TRBV6-1 with TRBJ2-6, with D possibly TRBD1 on 6 matching bases. V lost 5 bases to trimming and J lost 0 bases, with 14 bases between them. Looked up from germline, CDR1 is MNHNS and CDR2 is SASEGT. This CDR3 spans 17 amino acids. CDR3 region: CASSTGRWISGANVLTF. For the CDR3, the DNA is TGTGCCAGCAGTACAGGGCGATGGATCTCTGGGGCCAACGTCCTGACTTTC.

This clonotype was picked up many times. The chain couples TRBV6-5 to TRBJ2-2, with a weak D call TRBD1 (6 bases). V was pared by 8 bases and J by 6 bases, with 22 bases between. The CDR3 extends over 16 amino acids. The germline V gene has CDR1 MNHEY and CDR2 SVGAGI. DNA for the CDR3: TGTGCCAGCGCCCGAAAAGCAGGGGTTCGGCCCGGGGAGCTGTTTTTT. It codes for CASARKAGVRPGELFF.

This clonotype appeared many times. V and J are TRBV11-3 and TRBJ2-3, with D perhaps TRBD2 (6 bases). This CDR3 comprises 16 residues. V was clipped by 3 bases and J by 1 base, with 14 bases between them. CDR1 is SGHNT and CDR2 is YENEEA in the germline V gene. CDR3 DNA sequence: TGTGCCAGCAGCTTTTCGGGGGTCTACGGCACAGATACGCAGTATTTT. This gives the protein CASSFSGVYGTDTQYF.

This clonotype was seen repeatedly, ten times or more. The gene calls are TRBV20-1 and TRBJ2-1; D is possibly TRBD1 or TRBD2 (6 bases each). V lost 5 bases, J lost 7 bases, and 21 bases lay in between. The CDR3 runs 15 residues. Germline V CDR1 and CDR2: DFQATT, SNEGSKA (reference sequence). CDR3 sequence: CSAPEVAGGRNEQFF. CDR3 bases: TGCAGTGCTCCAGAGGTCGCCGGGGGCAGGAATGAGCAGTTCTTC.

This clonotype was counted ten times or more. The rearrangement uses TRBV20-1 and TRBJ1-3; D is unclear. V gave up 0 bases and J gave up 5 bases, with 17 bases separating them. Germline loops: CDR1 DFQATT, CDR2 SNEGSKA (reference sequence). CDR3 length equals 16 residues. CDR3 residues: CSARDIHAAKRNTIYF. The DNA for the CDR3 is TGCAGTGCTAGAGATATCCACGCTGCTAAAAGAAACACCATATATTTT.

This clonotype was counted at least ten times. V gene TRBV6-6 combines with J gene TRBJ1-2; D possibly corresponds to TRBD1 (5 bases). The CDR3 runs to 16 residues. Per germline, CDR1 MNHNY and CDR2 SVGAGI (reference sequence). With 0 bases removed from V and 2 bases from J, the gap between germline ends came to 13 bases. CDR3 loop: CASSYSPDIGNYGYTF. The CDR3 region has the DNA TGTGCCAGCAGTTACTCTCCGGACATAGGGAACTATGGCTACACCTTC.